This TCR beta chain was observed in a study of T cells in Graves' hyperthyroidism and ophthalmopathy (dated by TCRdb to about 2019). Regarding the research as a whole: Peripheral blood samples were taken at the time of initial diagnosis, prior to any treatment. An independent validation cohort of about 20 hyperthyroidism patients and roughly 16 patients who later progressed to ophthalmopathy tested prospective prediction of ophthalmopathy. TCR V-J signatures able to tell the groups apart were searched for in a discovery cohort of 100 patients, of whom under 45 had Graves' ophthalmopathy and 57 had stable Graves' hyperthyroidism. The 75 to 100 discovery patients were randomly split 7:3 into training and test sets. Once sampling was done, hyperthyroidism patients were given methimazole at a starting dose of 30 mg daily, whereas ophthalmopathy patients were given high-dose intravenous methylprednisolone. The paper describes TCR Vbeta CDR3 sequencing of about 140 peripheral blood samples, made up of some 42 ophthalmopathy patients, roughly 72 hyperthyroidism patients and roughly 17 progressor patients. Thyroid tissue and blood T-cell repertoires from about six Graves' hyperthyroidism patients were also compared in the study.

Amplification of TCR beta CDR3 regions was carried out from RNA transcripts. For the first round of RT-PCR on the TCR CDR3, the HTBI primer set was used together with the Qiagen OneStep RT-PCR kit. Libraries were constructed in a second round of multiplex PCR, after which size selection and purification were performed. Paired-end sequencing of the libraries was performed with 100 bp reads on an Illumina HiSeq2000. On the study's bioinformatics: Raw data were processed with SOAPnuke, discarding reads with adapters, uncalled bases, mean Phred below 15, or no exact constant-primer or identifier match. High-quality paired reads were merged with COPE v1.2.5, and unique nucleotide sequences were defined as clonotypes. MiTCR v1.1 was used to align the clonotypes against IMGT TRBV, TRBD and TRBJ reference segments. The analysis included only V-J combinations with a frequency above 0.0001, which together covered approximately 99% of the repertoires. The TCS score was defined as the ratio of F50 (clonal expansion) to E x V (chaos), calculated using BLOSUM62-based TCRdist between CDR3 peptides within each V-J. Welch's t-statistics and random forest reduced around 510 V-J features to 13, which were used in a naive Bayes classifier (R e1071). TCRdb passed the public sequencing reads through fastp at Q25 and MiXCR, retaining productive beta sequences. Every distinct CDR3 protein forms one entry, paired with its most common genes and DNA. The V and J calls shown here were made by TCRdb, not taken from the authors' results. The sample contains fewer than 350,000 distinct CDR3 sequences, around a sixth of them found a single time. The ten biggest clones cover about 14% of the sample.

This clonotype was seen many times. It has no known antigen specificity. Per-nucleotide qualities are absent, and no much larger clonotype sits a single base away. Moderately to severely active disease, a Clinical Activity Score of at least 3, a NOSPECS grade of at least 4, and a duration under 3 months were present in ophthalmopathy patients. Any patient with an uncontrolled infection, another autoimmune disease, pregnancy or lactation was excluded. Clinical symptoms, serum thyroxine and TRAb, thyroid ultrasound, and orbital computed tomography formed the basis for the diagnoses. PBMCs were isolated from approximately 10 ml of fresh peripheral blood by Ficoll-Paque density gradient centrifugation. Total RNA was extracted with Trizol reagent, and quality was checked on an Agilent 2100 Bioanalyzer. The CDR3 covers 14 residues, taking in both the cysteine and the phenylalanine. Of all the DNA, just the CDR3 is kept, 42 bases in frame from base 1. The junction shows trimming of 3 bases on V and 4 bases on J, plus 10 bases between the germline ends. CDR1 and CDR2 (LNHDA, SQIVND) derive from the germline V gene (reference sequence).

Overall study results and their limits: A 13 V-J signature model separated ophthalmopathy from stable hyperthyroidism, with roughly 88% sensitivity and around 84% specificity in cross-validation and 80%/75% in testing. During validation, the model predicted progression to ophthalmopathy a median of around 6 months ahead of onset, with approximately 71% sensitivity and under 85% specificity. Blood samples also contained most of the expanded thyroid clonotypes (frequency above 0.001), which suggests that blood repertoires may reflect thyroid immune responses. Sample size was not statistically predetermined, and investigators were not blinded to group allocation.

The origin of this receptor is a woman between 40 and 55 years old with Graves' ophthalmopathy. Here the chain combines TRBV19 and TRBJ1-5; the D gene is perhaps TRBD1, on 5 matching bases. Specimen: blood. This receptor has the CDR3 CASSIGTDNQPQHF. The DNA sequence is TGTGCCAGTAGTATTGGGACGGATAATCAGCCCCAGCATTTT.